The sequence of this T cell receptor (beta chain) was determined in a study of T cells in Graves' hyperthyroidism and ophthalmopathy. Notes on the study in general: Ophthalmopathy could be told apart from stable hyperthyroidism with a 13 V-J model.

On this clonotype: No antigen is known for it.

Trimming took 0 bases from V and 3 from J, leaving 12 bases between them. CDR1 is LGHNT and CDR2 is FRNRAP in the germline V gene. The length of the CDR3 is 16 residues. Amplification targeted TCR beta CDR3 regions from RNA transcripts. A set of HTBI primers served as the primers for a first-round RT-PCR of the TCR CDR3. TCRdb re-called the multiplex PCR reads with MiXCR, one entry per CDR3 protein. Among approximately 590,000 distinct CDR3 sequences listed, 15% to 19% were seen once. The V call is TRBV12-5, the J call TRBJ2-1, with D maybe TRBD2 (6 bases). The source of this sequence is a woman in her twenties or thirties with Graves' hyperthyroidism. Input material: blood. The CDR3 DNA follows: TGTGCTAGTGGTTTGGTACGCTTAGCGGTCTACAATGAGCAGTTCTTC. Protein sequence: CASGLVRLAVYNEQFF. Variable domain in full (rest from reference TRBV12-5 and TRBJ2-1): DARVTQTPRHKVTEMGQEVTMRCQPILGHNTVFWYRQTMMQGLELLAYFRNRAPLDDSGMPKDRFSAEMPDATLATLKIQPSEPRDSAVYFCASGLVRLAVYNEQFFGPGTRLTVL.